These T cell receptor beta chains were read from a single sample in a study of T cell changes during pregnancy in multiple sclerosis. Generated by immunoSEQ multiplex PCR, the TCRdb table keeps only in-frame clones and is missing some. The repertoire holds fewer than 70,000 clones, more than 90% seen once, with 1.4% in the top ten. This sample comprised peripheral blood, obtained in the second trimester of pregnancy. The receptors derive from a female donor with multiple sclerosis, enrolled in a pregnancy study. The CDR3 runs from the conserved cysteine through the conserved F or W. D genes are given only for firm matches. Clone sizes are given selectively: once, few, many, or a class where the clone is expanded.

TRBJ2-2,-,TRBV27,-,TGTGCCAGCAGTGGGGGAGGGAACACCGGGGAGCTGTTTTTT,CASSGGGNTGELFF
TRBJ2-7,-,TRBV6-5,TRBD2,TGTGCCAGCCGACTAGCGGGATCGGACGAGCAGTACTTC,CASRLAGSDEQYF
TRBJ2-4,-,TRBV19,-,TGTGCCAGTAGTACCACCGGACACTTTGCTATTCAGTACTTC,CASSTTGHFAIQYF
TRBJ1-1,-,TRBV27,-,TGTGCCAGCAGTCCCTGGTTCCGGACGGGGAGGACTGAAGCTTTCTTT,CASSPWFRTGRTEAFF
TRBJ2-3,-,TRBV7-9,TRBD1,TGTGCCAGCAGAGACAGGGCTAGCACAGATACGCAGTATTTT,CASRDRASTDTQYF
TRBJ1-3,-,TRBV5-1,TRBD1,TGCGCCAGCAGCTTACAGGGGGCGCAAGCTGGAAACACCATATATTTT,CASSLQGAQAGNTIYF
TRBJ2-7,-,TRBV7-2,-,TGTGCCAGCAGCACGTTACAGGGAACCGAGCAGTACTTC,CASSTLQGTEQYF
TRBJ2-1,-,TRBV11-2,TRBD2,TGTGCCAGCTCCCTTAGCGGGGGCCAATCCTACAATGAGCAGTTCTTC,CASSLSGGQSYNEQFF
TRBJ2-7,-,TRBV5-1,-,TGCGCCAGCAGCTTGGCCGCGGGTAGAGAGCAGTACTTC,CASSLAAGREQYF
TRBJ1-4,once,TRBV28,-,TGTGCCAGCAGTCCCCCGGGAAACCTCGGGGAAAAACTGTTTTTT,CASSPPGNLGEKLFF
TRBJ1-1,-,TRBV9,-,TGTGCCAGCAGCCCCAACCCGACAGGGAACACTGAAGCTTTCTTT,CASSPNPTGNTEAFF
TRBJ2-7,-,TRBV6-1,TRBD2,TGTGCCAGCAGTGAATTTGGCGGGGGAGTCTACGAGCAGTACTTC,CASSEFGGGVYEQYF
TRBJ2-3,-,TRBV5-1,-,TGCGCCAGCAGCTTGACTGAAGTGTTTGATACGCAGTATTTT,CASSLTEVFDTQYF
TRBJ1-2,once,TRBV28,TRBD1,TGTGCCAGCAGTTTGGAGGGGGCAAGGGGCTACACCTTC,CASSLEGARGYTF
TRBJ2-7,-,TRBV10-1,-,TGCGCCAGCAGTGAACTGGTCTACGAGCAGTACTTC,CASSELVYEQYF
TRBJ1-1,-,TRBV19,-,TGTGCCAGTAGTATAGAGGGGGTGGGGGCCGTGAACACTGAAGCTTTCTTT,CASSIEGVGAVNTEAFF
TRBJ2-6,-,TRBV5-4,TRBD2,TGTGCCAGCAGCTTGGGACTAGCGGGCTCTGGGGCCAACGTCCTGACTTTC,CASSLGLAGSGANVLTF
TRBJ2-1,-,TRBV5-1,-,TGCGCCAGCAGCTTCCTTCCCGGTACTTACAATGAGCAGTTCTTC,CASSFLPGTYNEQFF